A single sample is the source of the 23 T cell receptor beta chains below, sequenced in a study of type 1 and type 2 diabetes patients. Genomic DNA was the PCR template. Multiplex PCR with 30 forward and 13 reverse primers amplified the TCR beta CDR3. MiXCR, applied by TCRdb to the multiplex PCR reads, yields one record per CDR3 protein. This table holds some 250,000 distinct CDR3 sequences, over 45% found once. The sample consisted of peripheral blood mononuclear cells (PBMCs). These receptors came from a young man with type 2 diabetes.

V usage is TRBV10-3 and J usage is TRBJ1-1; D gene ambiguous. The CDR3 totals 15 residues. Germline V lookup: CDR1 ENHRY, CDR2 SYGVKD. V was trimmed by 3 bases and J by 3 bases, leaving 14 bases between them. The CDR3 coding sequence is TGTGCCATCAGTGAAGGAAGGATAGGTTACACTGAAGCTTTCTTT. Its translation: CAISEGRIGYTEAFF.

This clonotype appeared a few times. V is TRBV30 and J is TRBJ1-1, with unresolved D. The CDR3 extends over 13 amino acids. CDR1 GTSNPN and CDR2 SVGIG come from the germline V gene (reference sequence). V gave up 4 bases and J gave up 0 bases, with 9 bases separating them. The CDR3 is CAWMKYMNTEAFF. The CDR3 DNA reads TGTGCCTGGATGAAGTACATGAACACTGAAGCTTTCTTT. The full variable domain, rest sourced from reference TRBV30 and TRBJ1-1, is SQTIHQWPATLVQPVGSPLSLECTVEGTSNPNLYWYRQAAGRGLQLLFYSVGIGQISSEVPQNLSASRPQDRQFILSSKKLLLSDSGFYLCAWMKYMNTEAFFGQGTRLTVV.

This rearrangement joins TRBV27 to TRBJ1-6, with a tentative D call TRBD1 (6 bases). Per germline, CDR1 MNHEY and CDR2 SMNVEV (reference sequence). Deletions cut 5 bases from V and 0 bases from J, with 8 bases between. The CDR3 covers 15 residues. The CDR3 loop reads CASSNRASYNSPLHF. CDR3 coding DNA: TGTGCCAGCAGTAACAGGGCCTCCTATAATTCACCCCTCCACTTT.

The rearrangement joins TRBV7-2 to TRBJ2-5, with unresolved D. Per germline, CDR1 SGHTA and CDR2 FQGNSA. V lost 1 base, J lost 5 bases, and 8 bases lay in between. This CDR3 spans 13 amino acids. DNA of the CDR3: TGTACCAGCAGCTTAGACGGCCGGGAGACCCAGTACTTC. It specifies CTSSLDGRETQYF.

This clonotype was observed many times. CDR3 nucleotide sequence: TGTGCCAGCAGTGACTCGGGCGAGACCCAGTACTTC. Translated, it gives CASSDSGETQYF. V gene TRBV25-1 combines with J gene TRBJ2-5, with D hard to call. The CDR3 runs to 12 residues. V was shortened by 3 bases and J by 5 bases, with 7 bases between the two germline ends. Germline V gene data show CDR1 as MGHDK and CDR2 as SYGVNS.

The chain combines TRBV29-1 with TRBJ2-1; D is unresolved. CDR1 and CDR2 from the germline V gene are SQVTM and ANQGSEA. The V gene lost 4 bases and the J gene lost 9 bases, with 19 bases spanning the gap. CDR3 size: 14 residues. The DNA for the CDR3 is TGCAGCGTTGTGGGGTACCTCAACTACGCTGAGCAGTTCTTC. Its translation: CSVVGYLNYAEQFF.

The rearrangement joins TRBV27 to TRBJ1-6; tentative D call: TRBD1 (5 bases). Per the germline V gene, CDR1 is MNHEY and CDR2 is SMNVEV (reference sequence). V shed 5 bases and J shed 10 bases, with 18 bases lying between them. The CDR3 covers 15 residues. As DNA, the CDR3 is TGTGCCAGCAGTCAATGGGGGGTTCAAAGCTCACCCCTCCACTTT. Its protein is CASSQWGVQSSPLHF.

This clonotype was counted once. The rearrangement joins TRBV20-1 to TRBJ1-2, with TRBD1 as a possible D gene (5 bases). The CDR3 runs to 14 residues. Germline CDR1 is DFQATT and CDR2 is SNEGSKA (reference sequence). The CDR3 here is CGGTRQTENYGYTF. For the CDR3, the DNA is TGCGGAGGAACCAGACAGACCGAAAACTATGGCTACACCTTC.

This chain links TRBV10-3 with TRBJ1-2; 8 nucleotides agree with TRBD1. With V trimmed by 7 bases and J by 2 bases, 15 bases remained unmatched. The CDR3 loop spans 17 amino acids. Germline V CDR1 and CDR2: ENHRY, SYGVKD. DNA of the CDR3: TGTGCCATCAAGGGAGGGAGACAGGGGCGAGCGAACTATGGCTACACCTTC. Translating it yields CAIKGGRQGRANYGYTF.

The chain is built from TRBV7-8 and TRBJ2-2, with D unresolved. In germline, CDR1 is SGHVS, CDR2 FQNEAQ. This CDR3 contains 13 residues. V was pared by 0 bases and J by 6 bases, with 5 bases between. The DNA of the CDR3 is TGTGCCAGCAGCTTAGCCCCACCCGGGGAGCTGTTTTTT. It yields the protein CASSLAPPGELFF.

The chain links TRBV7-2 to TRBJ2-5; 14 bases match TRBD2. The CDR3 sequence is 18 residues long. Looked up from germline, CDR1 is SGHTA and CDR2 is FQGNSA. V gave up 1 base and J gave up 0 bases; unmatched junction bases: 4. The CDR3 sequence is CASSLGGLAGGDQETQYF. Here the CDR3 DNA reads TGTGCCAGCAGCTTAGGAGGACTAGCGGGAGGCGACCAAGAGACCCAGTACTTC.

V is TRBV20-1 and J is TRBJ1-6; maybe TRBD1 (5 bases). Germline values: CDR1 DFQATT, CDR2 SNEGSKA (reference sequence). Trimming cost V 7 bases and J 0 bases, with 16 bases left between them. The length of the CDR3 is 16 residues. The CDR3 region has the DNA TGCAGTGTCACGACCCAGGGTAGCTCCTATAATTCACCCCTCCACTTT. This gives the protein CSVTTQGSSYNSPLHF.

The V call is TRBV7-8, the J call TRBJ2-5; D tentatively reads TRBD1 or TRBD2 (5 bases each). The CDR3 extends over 17 amino acids. The germline V gene encodes CDR1 SGHVS and CDR2 FQNEAQ. V was shortened by 2 bases and J by 5 bases, with 21 bases between the two germline ends. This CDR3 is CASSLTRPGPGRETQYF. CDR3 in DNA: TGTGCCAGCAGCTTAACGCGACCGGGACCGGGCCGGGAGACCCAGTACTTC.

V and J are TRBV25-1 and TRBJ2-5, with D perhaps TRBD2 (7 bases). This CDR3 contains 14 residues. Germline values: CDR1 MGHDK, CDR2 SYGVNS. V was trimmed by 5 bases and J by 10 bases, leaving 20 bases between them. CDR3 DNA: TGTGCCAGCAGTACGGGGGGCCCGCAAGGGGACCAGTACTTC. Its translation is CASSTGGPQGDQYF. Full variable domain (missing parts from reference TRBV25-1 and TRBJ2-5): EADIYQTPRYLVIGTGKKITLECSQTMGHDKMYWYQQDPGMELHLIHYSYGVNSTEKGDLSSESTVSRIRTEHFPLTLESARPSHTSQYLCASSTGGPQGDQYFGPGTRLLVL.

The chain uses TRBV2 and TRBJ1-1; D remains unclear. The CDR3 has 15 amino acids. Germline V gene sequence: CDR1 SNHLY, CDR2 FYNNEI. V was shortened by 1 base and J by 6 bases, with 15 bases between the two germline ends. The CDR3 here is CASSEGRNALAEAFF. The CDR3 coding sequence is TGTGCCAGCAGTGAAGGTAGAAATGCTCTAGCTGAAGCTTTCTTT.

This clonotype was counted ten times or more. The chain carries TRBV6-6 and TRBJ1-2, with a tentative D call TRBD1 (5 bases). This CDR3 has 13 amino acids. V lost 6 bases to trimming and J lost 4 bases, with 12 bases between them. Germline CDR1 and CDR2: MNHNY and SVGAGI (reference sequence). The CDR3 loop is CASRQRDGYGYTF. The CDR3 DNA is TGTGCCAGCAGGCAGCGGGACGGCTATGGCTACACCTTC.

This chain joins TRBV12-3 or TRBV12-4 and TRBJ1-5; D is possibly TRBD1 (6 bases). Trimming removed 5 bases from V and 4 bases from J, with 9 bases in between. The CDR3 is made up of 13 amino acids. CDR3 DNA: TGTGCCAGCAGTCCAGGGGATAATCAGCCCCAGCATTTT. It specifies CASSPGDNQPQHF.

The chain recombines TRBV6-6 with TRBJ2-5, with D uncertain. The CDR3 spans 17 residues. V lost 10 bases and J lost 0, with 24 bases in between. Germline lookup yields CDR1 MNHNY and CDR2 SVGAGI (reference sequence). The CDR3, as DNA: TGTGCCACCGTCGAGAAGGGTGGCAATAGGTACCAAGAGACCCAGTACTTC. Protein sequence: CATVEKGGNRYQETQYF.

This clonotype was counted at least ten times. V and J are TRBV2 and TRBJ2-7; possible D gene TRBD2, 6 bases. The CDR3 sequence is 15 residues long. The germline gives CDR1 SNHLY, CDR2 FYNNEI. V gave up 4 bases and J gave up 4 bases, with 17 bases separating them. The CDR3 nucleotides read TGTGCCAGCAGTGTGCGGGGCCCTGTAATTTACGAGCAGTACTTC. Protein sequence: CASSVRGPVIYEQYF.

CDR3 residues: CASNSLASGQETQYF. As DNA, the CDR3 is TGTGCCAGTAACTCTCTGGCTAGCGGGCAAGAGACCCAGTACTTC. The V gene is TRBV19, the J gene TRBJ2-5, with 8 bases identical to TRBD2. V was clipped by 7 bases and J by 2 bases; unmatched bases: 9. The V gene's germline CDR1 is LNHDA and CDR2 SQIVND (reference sequence). This CDR3 comprises 15 residues.

The chain carries TRBV10-3 and TRBJ2-1; possibly TRBD1 for D (6 bases). The CDR3 has 15 residues. Germline CDR1 ENHRY, CDR2 SYGVKD. The V end lost 6 bases, the J end lost 5 bases, and 17 bases lay between the germline ends. The CDR3, as DNA: TGTGCCATCAGCCCCTCTGGACAGCGAGACAATGAGCAGTTCTTC. Its translation is CAISPSGQRDNEQFF.

The chain joins TRBV6-6 to TRBJ2-2, with TRBD2 matching 12 bases. V trimming: 0 bases; J trimming: 0 bases; junction bases outside the gene matches: 8. Germline V gene data show CDR1 as MNHNY and CDR2 as SVGAGI (reference sequence). This CDR3 has 20 amino acids. In DNA form, the CDR3 reads TGTGCCAGCAGTTACTCTCAACGGCTAGCGGGAGGGACGAACACCGGGGAGCTGTTTTTT. It encodes CASSYSQRLAGGTNTGELFF.

In its sample, this clonotype was seen many times. The chain combines TRBV19 with TRBJ1-1; no firm D call. V lost 7 bases and J lost 1, with 7 bases in between. The germline V gene has CDR1 LNHDA and CDR2 SQIVND (reference sequence). The CDR3 loop spans 12 amino acids. This CDR3 reads CASIYSNTEAFF. The CDR3 bases are TGTGCCAGTATTTACTCGAACACTGAAGCTTTCTTT. The full variable domain, completed using reference TRBV19 and TRBJ1-1, is DGGITQSPKYLFRKEGQNVTLSCEQNLNHDAMYWYRQDPGQGLRLIYYSQIVNDFQKGDIAEGYSVSREKKESFPLTVTSAQKNPTAFYLCASIYSNTEAFFGQGTRLTVV.